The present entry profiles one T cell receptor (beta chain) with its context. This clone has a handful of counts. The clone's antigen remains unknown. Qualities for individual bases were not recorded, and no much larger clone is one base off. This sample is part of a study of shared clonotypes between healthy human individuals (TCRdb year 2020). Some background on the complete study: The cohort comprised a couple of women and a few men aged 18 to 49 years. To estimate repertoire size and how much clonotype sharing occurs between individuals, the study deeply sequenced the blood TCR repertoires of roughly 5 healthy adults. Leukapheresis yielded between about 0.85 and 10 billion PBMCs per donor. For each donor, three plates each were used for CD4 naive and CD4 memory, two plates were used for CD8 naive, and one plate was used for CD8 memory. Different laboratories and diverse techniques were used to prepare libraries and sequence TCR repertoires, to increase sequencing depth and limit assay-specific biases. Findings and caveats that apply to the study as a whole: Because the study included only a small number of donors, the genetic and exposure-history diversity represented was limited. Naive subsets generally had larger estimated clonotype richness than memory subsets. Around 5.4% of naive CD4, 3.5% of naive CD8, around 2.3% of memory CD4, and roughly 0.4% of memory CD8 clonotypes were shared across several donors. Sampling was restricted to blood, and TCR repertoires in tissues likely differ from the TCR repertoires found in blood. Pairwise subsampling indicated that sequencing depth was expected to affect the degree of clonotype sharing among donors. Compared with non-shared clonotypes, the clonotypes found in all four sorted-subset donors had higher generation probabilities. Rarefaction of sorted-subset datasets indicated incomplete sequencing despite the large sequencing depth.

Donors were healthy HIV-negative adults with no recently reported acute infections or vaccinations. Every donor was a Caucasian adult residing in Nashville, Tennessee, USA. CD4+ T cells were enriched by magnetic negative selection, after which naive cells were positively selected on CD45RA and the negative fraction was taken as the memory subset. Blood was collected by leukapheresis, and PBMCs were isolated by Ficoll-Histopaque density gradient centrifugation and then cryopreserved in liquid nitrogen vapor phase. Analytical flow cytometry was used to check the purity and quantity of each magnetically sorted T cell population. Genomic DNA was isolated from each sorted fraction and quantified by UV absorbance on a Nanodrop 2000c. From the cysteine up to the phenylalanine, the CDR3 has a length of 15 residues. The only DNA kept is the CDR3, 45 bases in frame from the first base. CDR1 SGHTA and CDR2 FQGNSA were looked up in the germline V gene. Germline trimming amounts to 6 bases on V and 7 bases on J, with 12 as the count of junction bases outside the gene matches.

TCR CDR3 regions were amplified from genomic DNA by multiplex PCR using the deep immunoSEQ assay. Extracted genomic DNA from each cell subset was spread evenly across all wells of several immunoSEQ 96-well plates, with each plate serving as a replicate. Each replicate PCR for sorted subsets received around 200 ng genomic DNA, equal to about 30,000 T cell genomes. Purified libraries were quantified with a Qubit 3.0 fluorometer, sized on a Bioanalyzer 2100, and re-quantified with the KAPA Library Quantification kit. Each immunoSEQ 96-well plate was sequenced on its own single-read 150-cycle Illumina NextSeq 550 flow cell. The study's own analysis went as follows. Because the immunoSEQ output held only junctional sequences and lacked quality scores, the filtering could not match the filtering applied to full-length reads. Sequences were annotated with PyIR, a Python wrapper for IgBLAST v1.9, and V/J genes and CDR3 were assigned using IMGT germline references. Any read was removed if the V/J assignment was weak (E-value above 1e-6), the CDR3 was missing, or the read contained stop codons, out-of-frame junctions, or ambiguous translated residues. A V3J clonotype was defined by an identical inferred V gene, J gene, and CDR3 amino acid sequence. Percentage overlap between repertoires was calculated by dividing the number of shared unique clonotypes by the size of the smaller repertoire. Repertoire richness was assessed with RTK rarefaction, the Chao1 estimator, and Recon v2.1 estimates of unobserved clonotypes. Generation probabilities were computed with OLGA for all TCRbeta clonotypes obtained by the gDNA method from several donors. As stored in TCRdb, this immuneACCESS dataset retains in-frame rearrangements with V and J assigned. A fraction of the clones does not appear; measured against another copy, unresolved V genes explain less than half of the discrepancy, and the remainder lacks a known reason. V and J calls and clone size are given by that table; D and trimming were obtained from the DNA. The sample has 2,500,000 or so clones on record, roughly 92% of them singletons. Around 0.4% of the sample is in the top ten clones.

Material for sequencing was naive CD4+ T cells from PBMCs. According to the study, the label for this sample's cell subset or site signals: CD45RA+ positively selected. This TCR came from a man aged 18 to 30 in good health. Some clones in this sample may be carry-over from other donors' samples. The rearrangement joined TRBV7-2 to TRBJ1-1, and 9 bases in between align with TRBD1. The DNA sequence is TGTGCCAGCAGACGGGCCGGGACAGGGCTCCATGAAGCTTTCTTT. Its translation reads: CASRRAGTGLHEAFF.